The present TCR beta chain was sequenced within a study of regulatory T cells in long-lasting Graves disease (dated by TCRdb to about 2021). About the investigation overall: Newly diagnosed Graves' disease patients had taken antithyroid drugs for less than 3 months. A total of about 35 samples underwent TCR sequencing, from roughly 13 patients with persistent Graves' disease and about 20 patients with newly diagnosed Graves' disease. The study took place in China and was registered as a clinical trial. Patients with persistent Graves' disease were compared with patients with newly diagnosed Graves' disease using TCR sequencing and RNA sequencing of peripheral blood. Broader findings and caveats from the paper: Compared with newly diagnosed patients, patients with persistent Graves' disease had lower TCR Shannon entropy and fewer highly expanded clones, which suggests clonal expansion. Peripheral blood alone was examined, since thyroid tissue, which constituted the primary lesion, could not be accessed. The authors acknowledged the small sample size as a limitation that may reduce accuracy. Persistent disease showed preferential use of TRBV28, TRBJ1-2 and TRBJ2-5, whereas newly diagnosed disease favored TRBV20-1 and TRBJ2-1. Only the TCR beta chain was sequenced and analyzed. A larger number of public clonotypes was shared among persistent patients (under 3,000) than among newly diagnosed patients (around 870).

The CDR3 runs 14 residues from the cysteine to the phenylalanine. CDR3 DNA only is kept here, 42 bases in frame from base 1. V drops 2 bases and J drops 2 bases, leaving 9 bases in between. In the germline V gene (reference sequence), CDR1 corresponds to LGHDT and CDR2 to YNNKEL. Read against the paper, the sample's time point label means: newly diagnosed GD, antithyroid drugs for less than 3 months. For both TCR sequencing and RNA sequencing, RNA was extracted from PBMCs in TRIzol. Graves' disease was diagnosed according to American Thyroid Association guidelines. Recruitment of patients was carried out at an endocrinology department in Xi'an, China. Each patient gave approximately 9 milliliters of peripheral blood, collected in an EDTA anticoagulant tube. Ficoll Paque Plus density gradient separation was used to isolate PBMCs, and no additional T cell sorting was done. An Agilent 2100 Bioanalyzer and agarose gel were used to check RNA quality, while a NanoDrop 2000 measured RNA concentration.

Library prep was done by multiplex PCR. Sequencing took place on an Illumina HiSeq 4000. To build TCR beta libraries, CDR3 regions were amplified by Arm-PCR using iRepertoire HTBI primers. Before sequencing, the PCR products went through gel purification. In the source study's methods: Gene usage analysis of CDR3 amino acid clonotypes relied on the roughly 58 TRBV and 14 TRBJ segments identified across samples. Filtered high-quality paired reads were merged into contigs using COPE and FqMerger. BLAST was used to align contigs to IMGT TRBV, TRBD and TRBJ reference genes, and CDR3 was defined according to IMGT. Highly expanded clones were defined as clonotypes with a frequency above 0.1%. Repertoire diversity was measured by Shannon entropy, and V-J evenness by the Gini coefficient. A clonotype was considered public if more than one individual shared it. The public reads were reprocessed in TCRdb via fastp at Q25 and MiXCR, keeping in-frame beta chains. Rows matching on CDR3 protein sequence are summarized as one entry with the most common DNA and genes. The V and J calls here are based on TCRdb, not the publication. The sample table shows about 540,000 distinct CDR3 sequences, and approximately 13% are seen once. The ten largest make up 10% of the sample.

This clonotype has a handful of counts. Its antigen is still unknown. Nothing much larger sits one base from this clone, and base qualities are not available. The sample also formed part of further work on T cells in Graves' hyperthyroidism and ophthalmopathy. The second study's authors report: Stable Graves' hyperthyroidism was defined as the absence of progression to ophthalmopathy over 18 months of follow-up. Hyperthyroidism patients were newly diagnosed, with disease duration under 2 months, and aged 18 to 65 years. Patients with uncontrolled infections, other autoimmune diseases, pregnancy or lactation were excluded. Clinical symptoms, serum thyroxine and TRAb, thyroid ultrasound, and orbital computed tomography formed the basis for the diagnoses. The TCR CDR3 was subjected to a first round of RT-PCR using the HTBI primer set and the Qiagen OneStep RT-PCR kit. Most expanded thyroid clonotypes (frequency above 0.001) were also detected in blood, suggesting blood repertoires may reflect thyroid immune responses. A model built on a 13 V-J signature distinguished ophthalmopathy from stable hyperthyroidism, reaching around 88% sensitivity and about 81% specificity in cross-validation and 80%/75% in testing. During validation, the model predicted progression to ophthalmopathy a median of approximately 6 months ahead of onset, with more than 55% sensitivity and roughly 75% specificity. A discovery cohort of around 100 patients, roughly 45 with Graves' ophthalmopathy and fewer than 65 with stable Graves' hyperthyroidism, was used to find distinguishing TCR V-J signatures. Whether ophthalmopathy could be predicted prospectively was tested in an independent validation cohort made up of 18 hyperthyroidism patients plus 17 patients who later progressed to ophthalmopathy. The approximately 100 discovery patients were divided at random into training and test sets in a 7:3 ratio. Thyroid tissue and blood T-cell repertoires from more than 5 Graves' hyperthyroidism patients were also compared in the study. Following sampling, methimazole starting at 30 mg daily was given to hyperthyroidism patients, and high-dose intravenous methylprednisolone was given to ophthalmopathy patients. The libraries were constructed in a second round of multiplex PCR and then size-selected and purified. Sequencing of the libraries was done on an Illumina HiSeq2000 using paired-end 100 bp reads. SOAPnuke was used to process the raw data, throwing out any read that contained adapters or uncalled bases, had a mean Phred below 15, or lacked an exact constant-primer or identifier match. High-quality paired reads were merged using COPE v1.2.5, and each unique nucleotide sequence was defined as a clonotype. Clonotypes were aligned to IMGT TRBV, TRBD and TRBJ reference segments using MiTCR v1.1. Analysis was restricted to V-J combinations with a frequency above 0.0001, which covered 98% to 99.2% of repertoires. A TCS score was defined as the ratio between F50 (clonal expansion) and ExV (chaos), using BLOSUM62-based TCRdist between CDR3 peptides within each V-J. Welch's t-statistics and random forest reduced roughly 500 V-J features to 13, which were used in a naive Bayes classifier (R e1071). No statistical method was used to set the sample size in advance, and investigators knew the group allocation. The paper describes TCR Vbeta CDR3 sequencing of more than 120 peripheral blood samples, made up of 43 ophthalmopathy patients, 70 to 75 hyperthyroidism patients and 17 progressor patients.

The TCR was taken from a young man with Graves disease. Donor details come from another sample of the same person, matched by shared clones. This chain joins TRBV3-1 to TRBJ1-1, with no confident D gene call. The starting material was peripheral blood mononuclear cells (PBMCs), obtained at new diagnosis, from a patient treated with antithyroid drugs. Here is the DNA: TGTGCCAGCAGCCAAATTCCGGGCAACACTGAAGCTTTCTTT. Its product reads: CASSQIPGNTEAFF.